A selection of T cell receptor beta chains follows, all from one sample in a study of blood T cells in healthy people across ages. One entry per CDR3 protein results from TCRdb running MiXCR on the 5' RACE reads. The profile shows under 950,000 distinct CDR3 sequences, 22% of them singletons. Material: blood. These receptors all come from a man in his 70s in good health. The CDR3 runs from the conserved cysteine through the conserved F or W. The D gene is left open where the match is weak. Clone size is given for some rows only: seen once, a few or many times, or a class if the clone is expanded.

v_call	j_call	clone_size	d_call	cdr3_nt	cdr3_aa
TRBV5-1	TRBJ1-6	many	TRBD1	TGCGCCAGCAGCTTGGGTAATGTCCAGGGGGATTCACCCCTCCACTTT	CASSLGNVQGDSPLHF
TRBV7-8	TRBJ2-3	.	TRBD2	TGTGCCAGCAGCGGTGGGGGACTAGCTAGAACAGATACGCAGTATTTT	CASSGGGLARTDTQYF
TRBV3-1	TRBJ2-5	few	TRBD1	TGTGCCAGCAGCCCCGGGACAGCAAAGTTAGAGACCCAGTACTTC	CASSPGTAKLETQYF
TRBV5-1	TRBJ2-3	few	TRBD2	TGCGCCAGCAGCGCCGGGACTACCAATACGCAGTATTTT	CASSAGTTNTQYF
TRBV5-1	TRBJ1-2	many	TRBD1	TGTGCCAGCAGACCGGGACAGAACTATGGCTACACCTTC	CASRPGQNYGYTF
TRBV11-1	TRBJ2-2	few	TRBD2	TGTGCCAGCAGTTACCTCCCCCGGCGGGAGGGCATCCCGAACACCGGGGAGCTGTTTTTT	CASSYLPRREGIPNTGELFF
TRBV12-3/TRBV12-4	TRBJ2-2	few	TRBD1	TGTGCCAATGGACAGGGGCACACCGGGGAGCTGTTTTTT	CANGQGHTGELFF
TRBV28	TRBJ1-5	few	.	TGTGCCAACAGTCCAATCAGGAGGAGCAATCAGCCCCAGCATTTT	CANSPIRRSNQPQHF
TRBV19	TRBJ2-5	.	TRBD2	TGTGCCAGTAGTATAGATCCCGTCGGGAGGGAAGAGACCCAGTACTTC	CASSIDPVGREETQYF
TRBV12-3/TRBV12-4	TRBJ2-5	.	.	TGTGCCAGCACCCCTAGGGGGGCTCTTCAGGGGACCCAGTACTTC	CASTPRGALQGTQYF
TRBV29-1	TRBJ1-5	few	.	TGCAGCGTAGCAGGGGCCGGAGATCAGCCCCAGCATTTT	CSVAGAGDQPQHF
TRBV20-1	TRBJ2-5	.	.	TGCAGTGCTAGAGTTGCCGGGGCACCCAGACGCCAAGAGACCCAGTACTTC	CSARVAGAPRRQETQYF
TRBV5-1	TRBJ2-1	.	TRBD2	TGCGCCAGCATTATGACTAGCGGGTCAAATGAGCAGTTCTTC	CASIMTSGSNEQFF
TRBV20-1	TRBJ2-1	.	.	TGCAGTGCTATCGGGGGGCGTACCGGTAGGGACAATGAGCAGTTCTTC	CSAIGGRTGRDNEQFF
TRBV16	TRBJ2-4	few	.	TGTGCCAGCAGCCACGGGACACTACTAGCCAAAAACATTCAGTACTTC	CASSHGTLLAKNIQYF
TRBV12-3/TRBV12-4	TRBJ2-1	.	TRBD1	TGTGCCAATGGACAGGGCTATGCGCAGTTCTTC	CANGQGYAQFF
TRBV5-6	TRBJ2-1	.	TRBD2	TGTGCCAGCAGCTTTATTAGCGGGGGGGCTGGCAATGAGCAGTTCTTC	CASSFISGGAGNEQFF
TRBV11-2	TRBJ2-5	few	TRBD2	TGTGCCAGCAGCTTAGGCGTCGGGACTAGGAGTGGAGAGACCCAGTACTTC	CASSLGVGTRSGETQYF
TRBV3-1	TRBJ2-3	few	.	TGTGCCAGCAGCCTCCCCCGACCCACAGATACGCAGTATTTT	CASSLPRPTDTQYF
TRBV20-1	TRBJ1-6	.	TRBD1	TGCAGTGCTAGGGGACAGGGGAAAAATTCACCCCTCCACTTT	CSARGQGKNSPLHF
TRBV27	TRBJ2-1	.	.	TGTGCCAGCAGTTTATCAAGGCAGACTGAGCAGTTCTTC	CASSLSRQTEQFF
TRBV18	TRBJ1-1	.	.	TGTGCCAGCTCACCACCGTTCTCTCAGAACACTGAAGCTTTCTTT	CASSPPFSQNTEAFF
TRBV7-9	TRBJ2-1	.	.	TGTGCCAGCAGCTCGGGATATTCTCGGTACAATGGGCAGTTCTTC	CASSSGYSRYNGQFF
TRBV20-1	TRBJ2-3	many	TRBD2	TGCAGTGCCCCGCCTGGGACTAGCGGGGGGGCGGATACGCAGTATTTT	CSAPPGTSGGADTQYF
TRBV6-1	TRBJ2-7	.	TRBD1	TGTGCCAGCAGTGACCGGGACAGGGGGGCCTACGAGCAGTACTTC	CASSDRDRGAYEQYF
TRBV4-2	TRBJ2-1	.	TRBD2	TGTGCCAGCAGCCAGGAGACTAGCGGAGCGGCCCACAATGAGCAGTTCTTC	CASSQETSGAAHNEQFF
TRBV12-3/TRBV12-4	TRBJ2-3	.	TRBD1	TGTGCCAGCAGTTTCAGCCCAGACAGGGTGCGGACAGATACGCAGTATTTT	CASSFSPDRVRTDTQYF
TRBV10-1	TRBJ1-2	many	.	TGCGCCAGCAGTGAAGACCCCTGGGATGGCTACACCTTC	CASSEDPWDGYTF
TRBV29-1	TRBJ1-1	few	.	TGCAGCGTTCCCCGGGGGGGCACTGAAGCTTTCTTT	CSVPRGGTEAFF
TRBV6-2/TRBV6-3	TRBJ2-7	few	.	TGTGCCAGCAGTTACTCTGCGGACTACGAGCAGTACTTC	CASSYSADYEQYF
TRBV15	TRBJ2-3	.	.	TGTGCCACCAGCAGGCCGGGAATCGCAGATACGCAGTATTTT	CATSRPGIADTQYF
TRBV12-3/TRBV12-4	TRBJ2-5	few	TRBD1	TGTGCCAGCAGTCCCGGGACAGGGCCGACCCAGTACTTC	CASSPGTGPTQYF
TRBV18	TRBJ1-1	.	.	TGTGCCAGCTCACCACTGACAGAGACGAACACTGAAGCTTTCTTT	CASSPLTETNTEAFF
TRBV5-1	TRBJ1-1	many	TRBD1	TGCGCCAGCAGCACAGGGGACACTGAAGCTTTCTTT	CASSTGDTEAFF
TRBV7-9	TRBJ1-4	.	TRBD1	TGTGCCAGCAGCTTAGCAACAGGGGTTAATGAAAAACTGTTTTTT	CASSLATGVNEKLFF
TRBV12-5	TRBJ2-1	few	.	TGTGCTAGTGGTGGGGTGGAGGGCTCCTACAATGAGCAGTTCTTC	CASGGVEGSYNEQFF
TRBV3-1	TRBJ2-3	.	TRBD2	TGTGCCAGCAGCCTGCTAGCGGGGGGGAGGATAGATACGCAGTATTTT	CASSLLAGGRIDTQYF
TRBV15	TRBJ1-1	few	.	TGTGCCACCAGCAGAGAACCCCCCACTGAAGCTTTCTTT	CATSREPPTEAFF
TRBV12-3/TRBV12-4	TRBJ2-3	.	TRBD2	TGTGCCAGCAGTTTAGGCCGACTAGCGGAGACTAGCACAGATACGCAGTATTTT	CASSLGRLAETSTDTQYF
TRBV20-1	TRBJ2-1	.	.	TGCAGTGCTGGCGATGGCCACTCCTACAATGAGCAGTTCTTC	CSAGDGHSYNEQFF
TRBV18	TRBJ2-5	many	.	TGTGCCAGCTCACCGGTAGGGACTGGGGAGACCCAGTACTTC	CASSPVGTGETQYF
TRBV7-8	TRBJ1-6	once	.	TGTGCCAGCAGCCGGGGAACAGATTCACCCCTCCACTTT	CASSRGTDSPLHF
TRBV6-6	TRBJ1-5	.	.	TGTGCCAGCACGCCGGGGGAAAAGAGGAATCAACCCCAGCATTTT	CASTPGEKRNQPQHF
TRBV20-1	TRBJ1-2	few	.	TGCAGTGTGTCCCAACAACAGGAAAACTATGGCTACACCTTC	CSVSQQQENYGYTF
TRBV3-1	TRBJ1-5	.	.	TGTGCCAGCAGCCACAGGGACCAACATCAGCCCCAGCATTTT	CASSHRDQHQPQHF
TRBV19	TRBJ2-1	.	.	TGTGCCAGTAGCACAAGGGCCTCGACAGCGAATGAGCAGTTCTTC	CASSTRASTANEQFF
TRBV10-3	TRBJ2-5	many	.	TGTGCCATCAGTCGGACGGATGAAGAGACCCAGTACTTC	CAISRTDEETQYF
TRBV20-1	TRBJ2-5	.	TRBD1	TGCAGTAAACAGGGGGCGAAAGAGACCCAGTACTTC	CSKQGAKETQYF
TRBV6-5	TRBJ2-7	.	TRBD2	TGTGCCAGCAGTGCGACTAGCGGGGAGCCTAACTACGAGCAGTACTTC	CASSATSGEPNYEQYF
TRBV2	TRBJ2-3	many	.	TGTGCCAGCAGTGAAGTAGTGTGGCAGTATTTT	CASSEVVWQYF
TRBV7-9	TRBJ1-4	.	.	TGTGCCAGCAGCGAGGACATAGCTGGTGAAAAACTGTTTTTT	CASSEDIAGEKLFF